These 9 T cell receptor beta chains were sequenced from one sample in a study of blood T cell repertoires in COVID-19 (dated by TCRdb to the early 2020s). The method was the immunoSEQ multiplex PCR assay. TCRdb provides this immuneACCESS table in a form limited to in-frame rearrangements. Some clones are lacking; in checked studies, under half of them reflect an unresolved V gene, and why the rest are absent is not known. Across this sample there are 300,000 to 400,000 clones, with 70% to 90% seen only once. Together, the top ten hold approximately 0.96% of the sample. The source material was PBMCs or T cells enriched from blood (not recorded which). These receptor sequences come from a woman younger than 45 with acute COVID-19.

This rearrangement joins TRBV5-1 to TRBJ1-1; D not certain. Germline V gives CDR1 SGHRS, CDR2 YFSETQ. The CDR3 extends over 15 amino acids. Trimming removed 1 base at V and 5 bases at J, with 15 bases between. The CDR3 DNA sequence: TGCGCCAGCAGCTTGTACTCCAGCTCGGGGACTGAAGCTTTCTTT. Its translation is CASSLYSSSGTEAFF. Full variable domain (missing parts from reference TRBV5-1 and TRBJ1-1): KAGVTQTPRYLIKTRGQQVTLSCSPISGHRSVSWYQQTPGQGLQFLFEYFSETQRNKGNFPGRFSGRQFSNSRSEMNVSTLELGDSALYLCASSLYSSSGTEAFFGQGTRLTVV.

V and J are TRBV11-2 and TRBJ2-2; a possible D gene is TRBD1 (6 bases). CDR3 length: 14 amino acids. The V gene lost 5 bases and the J gene lost 2 bases, with 9 bases spanning the gap. CDR1 and CDR2 (germline): SGHAT, FQNNGV. The CDR3 sequence is CASSAGTNTGELFF. The CDR3 nucleotides read TGTGCCAGCAGCGCCGGGACAAACACCGGGGAGCTGTTTTTT.

The J gene is TRBJ1-1, the V gene TRBV19; 9 bases agree with TRBD1. The germline gives CDR1 LNHDA, CDR2 SQIVND (reference sequence). Unmatched junction bases numbered 5, after V lost 5 bases and J lost 4 bases. There are 14 residues in the CDR3. Here the CDR3 reads CASSYRGRGTEAFF. The DNA of the CDR3 is TGTGCCAGTAGTTACAGGGGGCGCGGCACTGAAGCTTTCTTT.

The chain combines TRBV19 with TRBJ2-7, with TRBD1 identical over 11 bases. Germline V gene sequence: CDR1 LNHDA, CDR2 SQIVND (reference sequence). The CDR3 consists of 18 residues. V was clipped by 2 bases and J by 2 bases; unmatched bases: 11. For the CDR3, the DNA is TGTGCCAGTAGTATATTAACCCCGGGGACAGGGGGGGCCTACGAGCAGTACTTC. It is translated as CASSILTPGTGGAYEQYF.

The V and J genes are TRBV7-3 and TRBJ1-3; no definite D call. The V and J ends lost 0 bases and 1 base respectively, with 22 bases between them. The germline V gene has CDR1 SGHTA and CDR2 FQGTGA. This CDR3 comprises 20 residues. This CDR3 reads CASSLTSQAHISLSGNTIYF. Written as DNA, the CDR3 is TGTGCCAGCAGCTTAACAAGTCAGGCACACATCTCTTTGTCTGGAAACACCATATATTTT.

This rearrangement joins TRBV5-1 to TRBJ1-6; 10 nucleotides agree with TRBD1. CDR3 length equals 15 residues. Germline-derived CDR1 and CDR2 are SGHRS and YFSETQ. With 0 bases clipped from V and 10 bases from J, the junction kept 4 bases outside the gene matches. CDR3 residues: CASSLGTGGPSPLHF. For the CDR3, the DNA is TGCGCCAGCAGCTTGGGGACAGGGGGGCCCTCACCCCTCCACTTT.

The chain uses TRBV7-8 and TRBJ2-1; D ambiguous. V shed 3 bases and J shed 2 bases, with 14 bases lying between them. The V gene's germline CDR1 is SGHVS and CDR2 FQNEAQ. This CDR3 has 16 residues. The CDR3 DNA sequence: TGTGCCAGCAGCTTTTACCCGGCGAGGACCTACAATGAGCAGTTCTTC. Translating it yields CASSFYPARTYNEQFF. Combining the CDR3 with reference TRBV7-8 and TRBJ2-1 gives the whole variable domain GAGVSQSPRYKVAKRGQDVALRCDPISGHVSLFWYQQALGQGPEFLTYFQNEAQLDKSGLPSDRFFAERPEGSVSTLKIQRTQQEDSAVYLCASSFYPARTYNEQFFGPGTRLTVL.

The CDR3: CASSLAGTNFLNYGYTF. The CDR3 DNA is TGTGCCAGCAGCTTGGCCGGGACAAATTTCCTAAACTATGGCTACACCTTC. The V gene is TRBV5-4, the J gene TRBJ1-2; a possible D gene is TRBD1 (6 bases). The CDR3 totals 17 residues. Germline V gene sequence: CDR1 SGHNT, CDR2 YYREEE (reference sequence). The V and J ends lost 0 bases and 2 bases respectively, with 17 bases between them.

This clone appeared once. The chain carries TRBV20-1 and TRBJ2-7; 7 bases fit TRBD2. Trimming cost V 3 bases and J 3 bases; bases outside gene matches: 17. Germline-derived CDR1 and CDR2 are DFQATT and SNEGSKA (reference sequence). There are 17 residues in the CDR3. CDR3 nucleotides: TGCAGTGCTAGTACGGTCCACGGGGGGATTCTCTTCTACGAGCAGTACTTC. The encoded protein is CSASTVHGGILFYEQYF.